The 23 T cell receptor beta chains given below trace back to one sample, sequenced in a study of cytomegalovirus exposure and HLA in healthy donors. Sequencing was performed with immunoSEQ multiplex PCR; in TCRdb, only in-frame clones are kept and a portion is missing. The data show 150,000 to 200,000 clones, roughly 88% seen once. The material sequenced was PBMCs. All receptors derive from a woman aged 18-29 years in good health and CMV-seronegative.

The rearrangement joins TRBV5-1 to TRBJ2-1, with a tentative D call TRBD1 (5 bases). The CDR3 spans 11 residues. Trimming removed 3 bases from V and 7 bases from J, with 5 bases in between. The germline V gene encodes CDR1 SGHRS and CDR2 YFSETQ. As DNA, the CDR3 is TGCGCCAGCAGCTCAGGGAATGAGCAGTTCTTC. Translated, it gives CASSSGNEQFF.

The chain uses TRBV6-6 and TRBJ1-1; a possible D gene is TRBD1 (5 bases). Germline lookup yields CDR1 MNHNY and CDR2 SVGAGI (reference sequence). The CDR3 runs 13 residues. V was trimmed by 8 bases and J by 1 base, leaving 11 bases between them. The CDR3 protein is CASGETGNTEAFF. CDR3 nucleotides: TGTGCCAGCGGGGAAACAGGGAACACTGAAGCTTTCTTT.

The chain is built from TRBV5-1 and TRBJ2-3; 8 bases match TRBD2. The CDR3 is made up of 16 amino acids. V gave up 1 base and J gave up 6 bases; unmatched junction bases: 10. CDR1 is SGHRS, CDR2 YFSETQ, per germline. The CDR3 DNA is TGCGCCAGCAGCTTGATGGTGGCTCGCGGGGGGGATACGCAGTATTTT. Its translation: CASSLMVARGGDTQYF.

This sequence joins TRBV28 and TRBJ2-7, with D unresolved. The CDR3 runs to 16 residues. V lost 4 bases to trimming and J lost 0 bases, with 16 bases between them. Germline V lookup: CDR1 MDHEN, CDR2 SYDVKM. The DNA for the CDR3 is TGTGCCAGCAGTTCACACAGCCGAACGAGCTCCTACGAGCAGTACTTC. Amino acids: CASSSHSRTSSYEQYF.

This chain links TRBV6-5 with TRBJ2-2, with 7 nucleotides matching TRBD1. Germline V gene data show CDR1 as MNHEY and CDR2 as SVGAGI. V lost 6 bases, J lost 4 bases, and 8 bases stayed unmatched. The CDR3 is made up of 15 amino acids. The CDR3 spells CASRPDRDGTGELFF. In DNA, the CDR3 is TGTGCCAGCAGACCTGACAGGGATGGCACCGGGGAGCTGTTTTTT.

CDR3 protein: CASSLVLNTEAFF. DNA for the CDR3: TGTGCCAGCAGCTTGGTATTGAACACTGAAGCTTTCTTT. The rearrangement uses TRBV5-5 and TRBJ1-1, with D hard to call. Per the germline V gene, CDR1 is SGHKS and CDR2 is YYEKEE (reference sequence). V lost 0 bases and J 0 bases, leaving 3 bases between the germline ends. The CDR3 has 13 amino acids. The full variable domain, with the rest looked up from reference TRBV5-5 and TRBJ1-1, is DAGVTQSPTHLIKTRGQQVTLRCSPISGHKSVSWYQQVLGQGPQFIFQYYEKEERGRGNFPDRFSARQFPNYSSELNVNALLLGDSALYLCASSLVLNTEAFFGQGTRLTVV.

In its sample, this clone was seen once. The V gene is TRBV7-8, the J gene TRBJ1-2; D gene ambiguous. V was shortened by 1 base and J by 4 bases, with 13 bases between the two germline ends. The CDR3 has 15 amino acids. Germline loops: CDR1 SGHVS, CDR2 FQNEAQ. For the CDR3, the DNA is TGTGCCAGCAGCTTAGAGTTTATGCGGGGCTATGGCTACACCTTC. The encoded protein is CASSLEFMRGYGYTF. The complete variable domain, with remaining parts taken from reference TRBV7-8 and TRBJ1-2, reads GAGVSQSPRYKVAKRGQDVALRCDPISGHVSLFWYQQALGQGPEFLTYFQNEAQLDKSGLPSDRFFAERPEGSVSTLKIQRTQQEDSAVYLCASSLEFMRGYGYTFGSGTRLTVV.

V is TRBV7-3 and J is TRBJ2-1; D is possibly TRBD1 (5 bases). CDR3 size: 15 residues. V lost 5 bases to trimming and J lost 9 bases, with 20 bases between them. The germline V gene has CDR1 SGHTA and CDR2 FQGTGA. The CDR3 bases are TGTGCCAGCAGCCTCTCGGAAGGGGTAGGGATTGAGCAGTTCTTC. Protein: CASSLSEGVGIEQFF.

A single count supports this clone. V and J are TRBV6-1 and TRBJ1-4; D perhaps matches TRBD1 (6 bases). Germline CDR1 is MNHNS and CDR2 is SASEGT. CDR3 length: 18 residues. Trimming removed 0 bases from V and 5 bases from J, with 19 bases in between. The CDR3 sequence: CASSEALGRGISNEKLFF. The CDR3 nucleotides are TGTGCCAGCAGTGAAGCTTTGGGCAGGGGCATCTCAAATGAAAAACTGTTTTTT.

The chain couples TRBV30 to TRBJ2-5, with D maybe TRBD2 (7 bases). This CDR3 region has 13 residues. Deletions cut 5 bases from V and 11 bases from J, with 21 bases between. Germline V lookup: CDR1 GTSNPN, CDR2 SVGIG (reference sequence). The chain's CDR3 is CAWGGAKRNEQYF. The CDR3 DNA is TGTGCCTGGGGGGGGGCCAAGAGGAATGAGCAGTACTTC.

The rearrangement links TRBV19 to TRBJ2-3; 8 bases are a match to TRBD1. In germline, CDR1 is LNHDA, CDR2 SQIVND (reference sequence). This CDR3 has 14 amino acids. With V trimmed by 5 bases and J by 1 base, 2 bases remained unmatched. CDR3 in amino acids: CASSSQGGTDTQYF. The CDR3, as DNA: TGTGCCAGTAGTTCACAGGGGGGCACAGATACGCAGTATTTT.

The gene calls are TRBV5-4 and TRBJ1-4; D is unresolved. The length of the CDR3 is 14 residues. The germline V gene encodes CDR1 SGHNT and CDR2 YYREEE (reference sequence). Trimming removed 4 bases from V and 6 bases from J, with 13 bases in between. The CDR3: CASSLSRGDEKLFF. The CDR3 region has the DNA TGTGCCAGCAGCCTCTCACGCGGGGATGAAAAACTGTTTTTT.

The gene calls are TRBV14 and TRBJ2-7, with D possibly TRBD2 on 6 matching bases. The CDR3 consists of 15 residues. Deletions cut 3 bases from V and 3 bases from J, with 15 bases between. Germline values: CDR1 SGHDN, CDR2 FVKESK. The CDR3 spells CASSHLTGRNYEQYF. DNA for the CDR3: TGTGCCAGCAGCCATCTGACCGGGAGAAACTACGAGCAGTACTTC.

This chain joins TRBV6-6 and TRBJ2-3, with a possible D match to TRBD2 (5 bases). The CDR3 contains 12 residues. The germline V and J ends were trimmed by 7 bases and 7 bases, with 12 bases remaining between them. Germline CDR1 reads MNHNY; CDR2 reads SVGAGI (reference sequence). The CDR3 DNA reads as TGTGCCAGCACCTCGACCGGGAATACGCAGTATTTT. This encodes CASTSTGNTQYF.

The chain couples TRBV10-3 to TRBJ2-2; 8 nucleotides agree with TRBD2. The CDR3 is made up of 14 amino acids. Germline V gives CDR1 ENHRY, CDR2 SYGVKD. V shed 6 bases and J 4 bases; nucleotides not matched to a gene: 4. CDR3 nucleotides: TGTGCCATCAGGGCGGGAGGAGGCACCGGGGAGCTGTTTTTT. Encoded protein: CAIRAGGGTGELFF.

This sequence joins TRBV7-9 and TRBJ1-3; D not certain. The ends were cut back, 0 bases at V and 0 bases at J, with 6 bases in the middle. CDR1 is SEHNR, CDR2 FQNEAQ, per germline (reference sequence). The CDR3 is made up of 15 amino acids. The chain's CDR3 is CASSLAGISGNTIYF. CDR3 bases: TGTGCCAGCAGCTTAGCCGGGATCTCTGGAAACACCATATATTTT. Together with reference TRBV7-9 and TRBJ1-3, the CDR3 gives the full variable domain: DTGVSQNPRHKITKRGQNVTFRCDPISEHNRLYWYRQTLGQGPEFLTYFQNEAQLEKSRLLSDRFSAERPKGSFSTLEIQRTEQGDSAMYLCASSLAGISGNTIYFGEGSWLTVV.

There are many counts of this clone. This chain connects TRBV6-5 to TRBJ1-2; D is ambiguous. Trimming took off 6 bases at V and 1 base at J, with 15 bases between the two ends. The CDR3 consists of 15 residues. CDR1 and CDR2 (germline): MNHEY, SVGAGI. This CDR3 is CASSLNSVLNYGYTF. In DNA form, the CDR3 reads TGTGCCAGCAGCCTCAACAGTGTCCTTAACTATGGCTACACCTTC.

The CDR3: CASRLSGANTGELFF. CDR3 DNA sequence: TGTGCCAGCAGATTAAGCGGGGCAAACACCGGGGAGCTGTTTTTT. V and J are TRBV11-2 and TRBJ2-2, with 7 bases lining up with TRBD2. The CDR3 runs 15 residues. The germline V gene has CDR1 SGHAT and CDR2 FQNNGV. V shed 6 bases, J shed 2 bases, and the junction held 6 bases outside the gene matches.

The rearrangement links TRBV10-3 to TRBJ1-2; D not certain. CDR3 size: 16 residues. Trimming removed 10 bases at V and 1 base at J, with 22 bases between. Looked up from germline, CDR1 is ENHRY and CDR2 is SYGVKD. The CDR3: CATSRRAGSVNYGYTF. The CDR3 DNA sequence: TGTGCCACTTCTCGTAGGGCGGGCAGCGTTAACTATGGCTACACCTTC.

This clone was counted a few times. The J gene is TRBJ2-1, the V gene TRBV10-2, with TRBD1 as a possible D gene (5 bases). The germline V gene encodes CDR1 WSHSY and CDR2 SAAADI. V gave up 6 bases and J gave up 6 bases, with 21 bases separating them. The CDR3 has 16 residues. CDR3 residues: CASSQQSQGTGNEQFF. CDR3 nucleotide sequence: TGCGCCAGCAGCCAACAATCCCAGGGTACGGGCAATGAGCAGTTCTTC.

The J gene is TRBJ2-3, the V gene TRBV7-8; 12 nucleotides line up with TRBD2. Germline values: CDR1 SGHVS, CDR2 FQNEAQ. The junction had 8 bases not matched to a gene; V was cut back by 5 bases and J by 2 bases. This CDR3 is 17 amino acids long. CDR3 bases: TGTGCCAGCAGCACACGAAGACTAGCGGGGGACACAGATACGCAGTATTTT. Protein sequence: CASSTRRLAGDTDTQYF.

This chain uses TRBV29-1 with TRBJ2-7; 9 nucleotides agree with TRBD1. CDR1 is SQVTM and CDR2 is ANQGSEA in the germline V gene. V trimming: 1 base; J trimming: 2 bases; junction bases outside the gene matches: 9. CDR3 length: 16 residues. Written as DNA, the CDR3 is TGCAGCGTTGAAGCGCTTGGGACAGGGCATCCCTACGAGCAGTACTTC. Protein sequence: CSVEALGTGHPYEQYF.

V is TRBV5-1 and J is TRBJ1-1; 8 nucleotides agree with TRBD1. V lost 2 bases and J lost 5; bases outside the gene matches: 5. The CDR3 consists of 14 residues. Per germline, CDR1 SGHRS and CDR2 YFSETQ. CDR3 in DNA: TGCGCCAGCAGCTTAACAGGGGGAGAGACTGAAGCTTTCTTT. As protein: CASSLTGGETEAFF.